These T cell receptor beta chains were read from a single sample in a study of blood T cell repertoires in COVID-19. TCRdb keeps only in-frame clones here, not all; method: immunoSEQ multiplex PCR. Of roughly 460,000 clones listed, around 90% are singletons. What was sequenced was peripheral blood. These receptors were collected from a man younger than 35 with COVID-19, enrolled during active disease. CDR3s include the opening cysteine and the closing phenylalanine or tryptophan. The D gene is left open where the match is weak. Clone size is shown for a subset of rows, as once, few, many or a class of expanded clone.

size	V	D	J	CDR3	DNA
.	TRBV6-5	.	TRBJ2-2	CASSYEGFGGELFF	TGTGCCAGCAGTTACGAGGGTTTTGGCGGGGAGCTGTTTTTT
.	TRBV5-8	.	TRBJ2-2	CASSLLTGPNTGELFF	TGTGCCAGCAGCTTACTGACAGGACCGAACACCGGGGAGCTGTTTTTT
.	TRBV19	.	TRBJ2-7	CASSISAGLGEQYF	TGTGCCAGTAGTATTAGCGCGGGGCTGGGGGAGCAGTACTTC
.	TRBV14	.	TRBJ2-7	CASSQGAPRTYEQYF	TGTGCCAGCAGCCAAGGGGCGCCCAGGACCTACGAGCAGTACTTC
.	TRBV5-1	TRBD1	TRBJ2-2	CASSSSRGRAGELFF	TGCGCCAGCAGCTCTTCCAGGGGGCGGGCCGGGGAGCTGTTTTTT
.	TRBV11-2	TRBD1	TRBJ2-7	CASSLMTGESYEQYF	TGTGCCAGCAGCTTAATGACAGGGGAGTCCTACGAGCAGTACTTC
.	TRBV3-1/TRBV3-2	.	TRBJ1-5	CASSQGGYSNQPQHF	TGTGCCAGCAGCCAAGGAGGTTACAGCAATCAGCCCCAGCATTTT
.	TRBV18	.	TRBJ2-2	CASSPSTTGELFF	TGTGCCAGCTCACCAAGCACCACCGGGGAGCTGTTTTTT
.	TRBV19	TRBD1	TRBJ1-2	CASSTKTGSYGYTF	TGTGCCAGTAGTACAAAGACAGGGAGCTATGGCTACACCTTC
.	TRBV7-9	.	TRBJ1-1	CASHRETTEAFF	TGTGCCAGCCACAGGGAGACAACTGAAGCTTTCTTT
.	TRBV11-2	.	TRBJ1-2	CASSPSRNPYGYTF	TGTGCCAGCAGCCCGTCGCGGAATCCCTATGGCTACACCTTC
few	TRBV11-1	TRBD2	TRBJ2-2	CASSLTSGNTGELFF	TGTGCCAGCAGCTTGACTAGCGGAAACACCGGGGAGCTGTTTTTT
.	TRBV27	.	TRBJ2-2	CASSSSRRGLNTGELFF	TGTGCCAGCAGTTCCAGCCGACGGGGGTTGAACACCGGGGAGCTGTTTTTT
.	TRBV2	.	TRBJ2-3	CASNGPGEDTQYF	TGTGCCAGCAATGGTCCAGGGGAGGATACGCAGTATTTT
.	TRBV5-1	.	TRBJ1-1	CASSNQGNTEAFF	TGCGCCAGCAGCAACCAGGGGAACACTGAAGCTTTCTTT
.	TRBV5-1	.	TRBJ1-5	CASSLNEFRAGEKGNQPQHF	TGCGCCAGCAGCTTGAACGAGTTTAGGGCGGGGGAGAAGGGCAATCAGCCCCAGCATTTT
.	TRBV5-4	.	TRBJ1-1	CASSLSRDTEAFF	TGTGCCAGCAGCTTGTCCCGGGACACTGAAGCTTTCTTT
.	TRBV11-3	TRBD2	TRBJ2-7	CASSHGREGRYEQYF	TGTGCCAGCAGCCACGGGCGGGAGGGTAGATACGAGCAGTACTTC
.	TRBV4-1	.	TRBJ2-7	CASSPRWEYSSYEQYF	TGCGCCAGCAGTCCCCGTTGGGAGTATAGCTCCTACGAGCAGTACTTC
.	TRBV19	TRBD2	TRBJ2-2	CASSTGTRGTGELFF	TGTGCCAGTAGTACCGGGACTAGGGGAACCGGGGAGCTGTTTTTT
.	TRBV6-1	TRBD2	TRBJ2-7	CASSEGLAGGLEYF	TGTGCCAGCAGTGAAGGGCTAGCGGGAGGTTTAGAGTACTTC
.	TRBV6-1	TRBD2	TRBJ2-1	CASSEKRTGLIYNEQFF	TGTGCCAGCAGTGAGAAGCGGACGGGACTAATCTACAATGAGCAGTTCTTC
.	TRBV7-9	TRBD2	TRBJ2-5	CASSLPAGVETQYF	TGTGCCAGCAGCTTACCAGCGGGAGTGGAGACCCAGTACTTC
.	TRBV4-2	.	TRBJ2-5	CASSVDSFQETQYF	TGTGCCAGCAGCGTCGACAGCTTCCAAGAGACCCAGTACTTC
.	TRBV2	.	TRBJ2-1	CASSDGSSYNEQFF	TGTGCCAGCAGCGACGGGAGCTCCTACAATGAGCAGTTCTTC
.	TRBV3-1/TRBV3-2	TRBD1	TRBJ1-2	CASSQSTGTYYGYTF	TGTGCCAGCAGCCAGTCGACAGGGACGTACTATGGCTACACCTTC
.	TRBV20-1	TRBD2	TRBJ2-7	CSASLAGGDEQYF	TGCAGTGCTAGTCTAGCGGGAGGAGACGAGCAGTACTTC
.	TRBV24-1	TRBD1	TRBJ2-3	CATARQGSDTQYF	TGTGCCACCGCAAGACAGGGTTCAGATACGCAGTATTTT
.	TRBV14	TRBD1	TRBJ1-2	CASSRNDRARGYTF	TGTGCCAGCAGCCGGAACGACAGGGCTCGGGGCTACACCTTC
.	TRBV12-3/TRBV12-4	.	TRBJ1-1	CASSGGGGNEAFF	TGTGCCAGCAGTGGGGGGGGAGGAAATGAAGCTTTCTTT
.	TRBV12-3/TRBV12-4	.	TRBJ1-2	CASSVGYYGYTF	TGTGCCAGCAGTGTCGGTTACTATGGCTACACCTTC
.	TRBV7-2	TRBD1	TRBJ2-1	CASSLEAGGIYNEQFF	TGTGCCAGCAGCTTAGAGGCAGGGGGCATTTACAATGAGCAGTTCTTC
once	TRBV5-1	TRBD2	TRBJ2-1	CASSLGSGDYNEQFF	TGCGCCAGCAGCTTGGGTAGCGGGGACTACAATGAGCAGTTCTTC
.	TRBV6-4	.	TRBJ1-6	CASSEFPGGTSNSPLHF	TGTGCCAGCAGTGAGTTTCCCGGGGGGACATCTAATTCACCCCTCCACTTT
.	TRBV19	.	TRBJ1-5	CASSATGYSNQPQHF	TGTGCCAGTAGTGCGACAGGTTATAGCAATCAGCCCCAGCATTTT
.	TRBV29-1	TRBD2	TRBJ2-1	CSVLAGSYNEQFF	TGCAGCGTACTAGCGGGCTCCTACAATGAGCAGTTCTTC
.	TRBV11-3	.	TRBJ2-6	CASSLETRFSGANVLTF	TGTGCCAGCAGCTTAGAAACCAGGTTCTCTGGGGCCAACGTCCTGACTTTC
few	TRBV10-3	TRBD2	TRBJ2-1	CAIRTSGSSYNEQFF	TGTGCCATCAGGACTAGCGGGAGCTCCTACAATGAGCAGTTCTTC
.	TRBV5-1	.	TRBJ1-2	CASSLVAGTNYGYTF	TGCGCCAGCAGCTTGGTGGCAGGGACTAACTATGGCTACACCTTC